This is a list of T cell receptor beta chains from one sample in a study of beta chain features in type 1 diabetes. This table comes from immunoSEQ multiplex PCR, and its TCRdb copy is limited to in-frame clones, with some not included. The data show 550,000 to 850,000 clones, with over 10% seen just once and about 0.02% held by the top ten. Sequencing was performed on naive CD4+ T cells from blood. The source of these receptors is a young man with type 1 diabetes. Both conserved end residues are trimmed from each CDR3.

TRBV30,AWSTGTGGGYEQY
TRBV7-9,AVDPRRLHNEQF
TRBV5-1,ASSPGTEGNTIY
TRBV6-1,ASSVAPGPNYGYT
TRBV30,AWSTGTWRGGYT
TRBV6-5,ASSYVGRPNTEF
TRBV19,ASSIDLGLAVDEQF
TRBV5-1,ASSMNTEAF
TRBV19,ASRTGNTGELF
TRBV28,ASLSGGGPYNEQF
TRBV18,ASSPPSGTYPSGANVLT
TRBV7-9,ASSDGPIPRKLF
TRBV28,ASSDGQGGYSPLH
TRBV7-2,ASSLAFGETQY
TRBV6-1,ASRELSGANVLT
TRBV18,ASSPPQGTAKNIQY
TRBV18,ASSPPTGEQF
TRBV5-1,ASSTRQAPTDTQY
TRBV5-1,ASSLAGQGAYEQY
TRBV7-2,ASSVAGAGSSSYNEQF
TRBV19,ASKDRSYEQY
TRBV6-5,ASNLGRLNTEAF
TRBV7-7,ASSLGTSQGNEQF
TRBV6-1,ASSEEGGETQY
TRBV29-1,SVAIEDRQINYGYT
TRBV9,ASSVQVAAAEAF
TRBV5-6,ASSLGPDTANEKLF
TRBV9,ASSGDREGAEAF
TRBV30,AWSYASTGTAYGYT
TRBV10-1,ASSRVYTGELF
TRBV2,ARGGAGSYGYT
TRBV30,AWSVPTDDSPLH
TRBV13,ASSLKSGFGETEAF
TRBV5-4,ASSYGTGLDRSYGYT
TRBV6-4,ASSDTTNINEQF
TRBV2,ASSLGPWAF
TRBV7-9,ASTQMEERNTGELF
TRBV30,AWSVHRGTYEQY
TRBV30,ALTSGWADTQY
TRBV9,ASSVGQAENSPLH
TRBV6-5,ASSWGETQY
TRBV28,ASAGHVEKLF
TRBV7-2,ASSLAGAGNQPQH
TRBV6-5,ASTQGQGDWKQY
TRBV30,AWRRLAGGF
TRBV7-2,ASSGDEIYGYT
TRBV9,ASSPQAGTGFDEQY
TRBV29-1,SVEVNQGSPLH
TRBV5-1,ASSISVAGYQETQY
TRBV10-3,AISELGANTIY
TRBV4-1,ASSHGGGVDGAF
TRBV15,ATSPAGGGGDYNEQF
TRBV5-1,ASSPLGGGPTRVIYEQY
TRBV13,ASSLKAGASYEQY
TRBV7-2,ASSLEPGEPSNEQF